This T cell receptor beta chain comes out of a study of blood T cells in healthy people across ages. A sample-barcoded 5' primer and a J-beta primer mix were used in a second PCR of roughly 6 to 12 cycles. TCRdb passed the 5' RACE reads through MiXCR, listing each CDR3 protein once. The data show about 780,000 distinct CDR3 sequences, with 46% seen just once and roughly 18% held by the top ten. Trimming stripped 1 base from V and 8 bases from J, with 6 bases between. Germline lookup yields CDR1 SGHVS and CDR2 FQNEAQ. There are 13 residues in the CDR3. The TCR sequence derives from an older man in good health. Sequenced input: blood. The chain is built from TRBV7-8 and TRBJ1-6; unclear D gene. DNA of the CDR3: TGTGCCAGCAGCTTAGGATCAGATTCACCCCTCCACTTT. It encodes CASSLGSDSPLHF.